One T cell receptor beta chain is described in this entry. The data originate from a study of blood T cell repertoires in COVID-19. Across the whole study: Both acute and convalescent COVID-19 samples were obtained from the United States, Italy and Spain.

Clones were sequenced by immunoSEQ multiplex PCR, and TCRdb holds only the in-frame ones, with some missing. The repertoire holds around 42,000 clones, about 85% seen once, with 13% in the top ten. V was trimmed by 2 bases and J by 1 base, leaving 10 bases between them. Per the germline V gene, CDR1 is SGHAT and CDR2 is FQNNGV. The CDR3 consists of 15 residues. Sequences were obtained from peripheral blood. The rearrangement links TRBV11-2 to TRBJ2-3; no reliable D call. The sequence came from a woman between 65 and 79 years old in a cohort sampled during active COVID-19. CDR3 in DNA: TGTGCCAGCAGCTTACCTCCAGAGGGCACAGATACGCAGTATTTT. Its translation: CASSLPPEGTDTQYF.